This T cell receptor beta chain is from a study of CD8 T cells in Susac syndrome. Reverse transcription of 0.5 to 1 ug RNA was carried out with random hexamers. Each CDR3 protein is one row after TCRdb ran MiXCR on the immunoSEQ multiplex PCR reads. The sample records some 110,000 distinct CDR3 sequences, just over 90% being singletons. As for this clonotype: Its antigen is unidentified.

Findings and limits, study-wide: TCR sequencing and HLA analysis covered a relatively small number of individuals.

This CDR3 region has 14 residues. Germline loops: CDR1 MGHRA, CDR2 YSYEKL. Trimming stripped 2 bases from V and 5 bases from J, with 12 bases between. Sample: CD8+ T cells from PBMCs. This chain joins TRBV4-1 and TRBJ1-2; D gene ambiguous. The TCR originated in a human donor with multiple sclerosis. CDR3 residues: CASSQRFEGYGYTF. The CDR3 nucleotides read TGCGCCAGCAGCCAAAGATTCGAGGGTTATGGCTACACCTTC.